This T cell receptor beta chain was obtained from a study of tumor-infiltrating lymphocytes in primary liver carcinoma. Study overall: Those enrolled were patients of both sexes, who were aged 30 to 69 years. In every tissue type, samples returned a similar yield of roughly 3.65 to 7.5 million productive TCRbeta reads.

TCR beta cDNA was reverse-transcribed from around 0.55 ug of total RNA. The reaction used a constant-region primer and ProtoScript II reverse transcriptase. A slightly modified ARM-PCR protocol with three nested multiplex PCR rounds produced these TCR beta libraries. A C-beta reverse primer and TRBV1-TRBV30 forward primers served in each of the first two PCR rounds, at approximately 10 cycles apiece. From the multiplex PCR reads, TCRdb called clonotypes with MiXCR, one entry per CDR3 protein. The sample yields around 88,000 distinct CDR3 sequences, just over 65% seen once. Whole-study findings and limits: Tumor top-250-clone fractions significantly exceeded those of blood (p = 0.039).

Investigators took RNA and DNA out together from about 20-30 mg of unsorted bulk tissue. Patients showed chronic HBV infection and an absence of prior treatment. CDR1 is SGHAT and CDR2 is FQNNGV in the germline V gene. The CDR3 length is 15 residues. As concerns this clonotype: What it recognizes is unknown. The junction departs from germline at one end; a sequencing error may be responsible.

This chain uses TRBV11-2 with TRBJ1-1; D is undetermined. This TCR was sampled from a man in his forties with primary liver carcinoma and hepatitis B virus infection. Input material: tumor-adjacent normal liver tissue. CDR3: CARSLVPVLDTEAFF. The CDR3 region has the DNA TGTGCCAGAAGCTTAGTTCCGGTTTTGGACACTGAAGCTTTCTTT.